A selection of T cell receptor beta chains follows, all from one sample in a study of blood T cell repertoires in COVID-19. Profiled with immunoSEQ multiplex PCR; TCRdb holds only in-frame clones, not every one. The sample lists fewer than 250,000 clones, 80% to 90% seen once, with about 4.1% in the top ten. The sample comprised PBMCs or T cells enriched from blood (not recorded which). These receptors all stem from a woman aged 40 to 50 with acute COVID-19. Each CDR3 is given without its conserved first and last residue.

>TRBV29-1|TRBJ2-2
SVYRMSTGELF
>TRBV18|TRBJ2-2
ASSPQMTSGRRGFPELF
>TRBV7-9|TRBJ2-7
ASSLGDSHEQY
>TRBV7-9|TRBJ1-2
ASTASTGGIYGYT
>TRBV2|TRBJ2-7
ASSVLAHY
>TRBV6-6|TRBJ2-2
ASTNTGELF
>TRBV10-3|TRBJ1-3
AISHTDNTIY
>TRBV10-3|TRBJ2-2
AISGVGGNTGELF
>TRBV11-2|TRBJ2-7
ASSSGTSGYEQY
>TRBV2|TRBJ1-6
ASNYLDPNSPLH
>TRBV19|TRBJ2-7
ASSGSGLEGSYEQY
>TRBV11-2|TRBJ2-7
ASSLLAGGLYEQY
>TRBV4-1|TRBJ2-7
ASSHRQGTSGSGGEQY
>TRBV19|TRBJ2-5
ASSSRFEETQY
>TRBV3-1/TRBV3-2|TRBJ2-1
ASSPLQGARGNEQF
>TRBV15|TRBJ2-7
ATSRFPSGINEQY
>TRBV25-1|TRBJ1-3
ASSARDRISGNTIY
>TRBV12-3/TRBV12-4|TRBJ1-2
ASSSQDYGYT
>TRBV7-3|TRBJ2-1
ASSLGLADEQF
>TRBV5-6|TRBJ2-7
ASSPLLAGEAYEQY
>TRBV13|TRBJ1-2
ASSLGVRGYT
>TRBV28|TRBJ2-7
ASSLLAGDSYEQY
>TRBV6-1|TRBJ1-5
ASSEGQGSNQPQH
>TRBV7-2|TRBJ1-1
ASSSDRGNTEAF
>TRBV5-1|TRBJ1-2
ASSLTGYGYT
>TRBV28|TRBJ1-3
ASSREGNTIY
>TRBV29-1|TRBJ2-2
SVEGHTNTGELF
>TRBV24-1|TRBJ2-1
ATSEVGAADEQF
>TRBV15|TRBJ2-1
ATSTVGLAGFKF
>TRBV18|TRBJ2-7
ASSPQGASGDEQY
>TRBV11-3|TRBJ2-1
ASSFSGRYNEQF
>TRBV5-1|TRBJ1-1
ASSLGQGPEAF
>TRBV7-8|TRBJ2-7
ASTRQRSSYEQY